The present T cell receptor beta chain was sequenced within a study of blood T cell repertoires in COVID-19. About the study: Both acute and convalescent COVID-19 samples were obtained from the United States, Italy and Spain. T cells, B-cell-depleted T cells, or PBMCs provided the cDNA or gDNA that served as material.

In the study's own analysis: Using reference gene primer amplification, nucleated cell counts were estimated. Profiling relied on immunoSEQ multiplex PCR, and the TCRdb table lists in-frame clones only, not all of them. V, J and clone size derive from that table, while D and trimming were established from the DNA sequence. There are tens of thousands of clones in the sample; 89% occur only once, and roughly 12% lies in the top ten. The germline V gene encodes CDR1 KGHDR and CDR2 SFDVKD. With 8 bases clipped from V and 1 base from J, the junction kept 3 bases outside the gene matches. The CDR3 length is 13 residues.

The chain employs TRBV24-1 and TRBJ1-1; 7 nucleotides match TRBD1. Input material: peripheral blood. The TCR originated in a man between 65 and 80 years old with active or convalescent COVID-19. The CDR3 here is CATKQGPNTEAFF. In DNA, the CDR3 is TGTGCCACCAAACAGGGGCCGAACACTGAAGCTTTCTTT.